This T cell receptor (beta chain) comes out of a study of T cell responses to AZD1222 COVID-19 vaccine. Findings and caveats of the study: Donors skewed white British and female; clonal diversity was possibly underestimated. Repertoire samples came only from after the peak T cell response. As reported, nearly half of all spike-specific TCRs target variant regions that are unmutated.

The repertoire was sequenced with immunoSEQ multiplex PCR; TCRdb's copy has only in-frame clones and lacks some. The sample includes 150,000 or so clones, approximately 95% of them seen just once. Concerning this clone: Its antigen is not known.

The clonotype comes from an adult in good health. Sequenced material: peripheral blood, taken on day 0 of MenACWY control vaccination.

The DNA for the CDR3 is TGTGCCAGCAGCTGGCAGAACACTGAAGCTTTCTTT. As protein: CASSWQNTEAFF. The chain uses TRBV5-6 and TRBJ1-1; D not resolved. This CDR3 region has 12 residues. The germline V gene has CDR1 SGHDT and CDR2 YYEEEE. V was cut by 3 bases and J by 1 base, with 4 bases left in between.